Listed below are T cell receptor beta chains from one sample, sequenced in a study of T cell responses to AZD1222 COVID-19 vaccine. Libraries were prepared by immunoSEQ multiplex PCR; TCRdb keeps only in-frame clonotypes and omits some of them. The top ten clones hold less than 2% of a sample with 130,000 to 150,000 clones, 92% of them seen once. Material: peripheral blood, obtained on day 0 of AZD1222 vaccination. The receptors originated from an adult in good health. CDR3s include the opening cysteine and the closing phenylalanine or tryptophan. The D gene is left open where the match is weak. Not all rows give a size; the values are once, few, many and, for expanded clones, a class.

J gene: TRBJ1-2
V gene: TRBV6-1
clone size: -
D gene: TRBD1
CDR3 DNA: TGTGCCAGCAGTGAGCCCGGACAGGGTCATGGCTACACCTTC
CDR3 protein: CASSEPGQGHGYTF

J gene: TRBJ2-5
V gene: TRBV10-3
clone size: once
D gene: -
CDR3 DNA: TGTGCCATCAGCTACCACGCTAGGGACCAAGAGACCCAGTACTTC
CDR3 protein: CAISYHARDQETQYF

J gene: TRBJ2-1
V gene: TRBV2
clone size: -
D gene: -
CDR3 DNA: TGTGCCAGTTCACCCTCCGGGGCCCAGGGCGGTGAGCAGTTCTTC
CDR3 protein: CASSPSGAQGGEQFF

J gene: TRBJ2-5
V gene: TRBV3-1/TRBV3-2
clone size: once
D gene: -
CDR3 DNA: TGTGCCAGCAGCCGAGACTGGCAAGAGACCCAGTACTTC
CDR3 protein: CASSRDWQETQYF

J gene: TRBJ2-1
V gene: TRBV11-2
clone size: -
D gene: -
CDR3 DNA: TGTGCCAGCAGCCCCCGTTTCGGCGGCTCCTACAATGAGCAGTTCTTC
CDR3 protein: CASSPRFGGSYNEQFF

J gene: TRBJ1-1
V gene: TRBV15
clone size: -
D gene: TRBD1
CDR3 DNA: TGTGCCACCAGCAGAGTCGACAGGGGGGCTGAAGCTTTCTTT
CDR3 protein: CATSRVDRGAEAFF

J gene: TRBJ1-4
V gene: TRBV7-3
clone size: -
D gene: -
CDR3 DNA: TGTGCCAGCAGCTTAACGGGAAGGGAAGTTGGTAATGAAAAACTGTTTTTT
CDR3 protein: CASSLTGREVGNEKLFF

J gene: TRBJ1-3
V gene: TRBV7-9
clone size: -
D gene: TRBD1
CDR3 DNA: TGTGCCAGCAGCTTAGGCACAGGGGGCGCTTCTGGAAACACCATATATTTT
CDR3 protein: CASSLGTGGASGNTIYF

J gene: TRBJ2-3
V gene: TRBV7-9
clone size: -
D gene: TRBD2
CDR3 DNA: TGTGCCAGCAGCTTAGTAGTTAGCGGGGGATACACAGATACGCAGTATTTT
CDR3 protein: CASSLVVSGGYTDTQYF

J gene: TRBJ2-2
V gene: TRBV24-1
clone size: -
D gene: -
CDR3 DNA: TGTGCCACCAGTGATTTAGAACAGAACACCGGGGAGCTGTTTTTT
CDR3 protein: CATSDLEQNTGELFF

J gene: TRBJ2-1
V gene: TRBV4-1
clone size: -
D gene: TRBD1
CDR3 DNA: TGCGCCAGCAGCCAACCACAGGGGGTAACGCGCAATGAGCAGTTCTTC
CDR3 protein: CASSQPQGVTRNEQFF

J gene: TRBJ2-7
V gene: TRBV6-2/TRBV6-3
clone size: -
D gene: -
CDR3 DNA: TGTGCCAGCAGTTATGTAGGGTATGACGAGCAGTACTTC
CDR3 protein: CASSYVGYDEQYF

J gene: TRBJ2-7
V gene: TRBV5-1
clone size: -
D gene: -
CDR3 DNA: TGCGCCAGCAGCTTGGCGAACAGGGAATACGAGCAGTACTTC
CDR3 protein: CASSLANREYEQYF

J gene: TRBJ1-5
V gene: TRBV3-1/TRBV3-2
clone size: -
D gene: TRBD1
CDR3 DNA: TGTGCCAGCAGCCCCTGGACAGGGGGAACGCCCCAGCATTTT
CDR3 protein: CASSPWTGGTPQHF

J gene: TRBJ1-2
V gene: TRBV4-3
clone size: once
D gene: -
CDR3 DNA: TGCGCCAGCAGCCAAGTTTCCGGGAAAGTGAGCTACACCTTC
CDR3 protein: CASSQVSGKVSYTF

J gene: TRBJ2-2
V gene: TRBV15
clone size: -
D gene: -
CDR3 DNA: TGTGCCACCAGCACTTACCCGTGGATCGGGGAGCTGTTTTTT
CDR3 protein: CATSTYPWIGELFF

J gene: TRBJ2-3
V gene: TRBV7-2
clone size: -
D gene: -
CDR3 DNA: TGTGCCAGCGGAGAACTGAACACAGATACGCAGTATTTT
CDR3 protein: CASGELNTDTQYF

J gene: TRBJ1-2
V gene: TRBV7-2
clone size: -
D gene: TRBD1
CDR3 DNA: TGTGCCAGCAGCTTAGGCCGGGACAGGGGAAGTTTAGAGGGCTACACCTTC
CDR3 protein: CASSLGRDRGSLEGYTF

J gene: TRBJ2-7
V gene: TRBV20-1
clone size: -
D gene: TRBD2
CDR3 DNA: TGCAGTGCTAGTTTTCTGGCGGGGGGGACCTACGAGCAGTACTTC
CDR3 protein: CSASFLAGGTYEQYF

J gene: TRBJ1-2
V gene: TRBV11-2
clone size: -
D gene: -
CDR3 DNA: TGTGCCAGCAGCTCCAGCGGGTCGGGGGCTTATGGCTACACCTTC
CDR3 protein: CASSSSGSGAYGYTF

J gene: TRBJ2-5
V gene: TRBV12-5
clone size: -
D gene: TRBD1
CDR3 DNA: TGTGCTAGTGGTTTGGGACAGGGGTCGGATGAGACCCAGTACTTC
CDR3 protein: CASGLGQGSDETQYF

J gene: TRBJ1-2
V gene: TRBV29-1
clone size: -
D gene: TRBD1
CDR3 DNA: TGCAGCGCTGGACCCGGGACAGGTTTCGGCTACACCTTC
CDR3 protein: CSAGPGTGFGYTF

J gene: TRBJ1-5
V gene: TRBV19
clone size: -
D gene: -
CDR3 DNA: TGTGCCAGTAGGCCTCAAACTGGATATAGCAATCAGCCCCAGCATTTT
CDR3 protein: CASRPQTGYSNQPQHF

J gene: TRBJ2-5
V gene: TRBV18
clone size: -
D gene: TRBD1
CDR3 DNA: TGTGCCAGCTCACCTGGGACAGAACAAGAGACCCAGTACTTC
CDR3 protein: CASSPGTEQETQYF

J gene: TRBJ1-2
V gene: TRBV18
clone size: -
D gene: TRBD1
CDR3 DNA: TGTGCCAGCTCACCGGGGACAGGGAGGCCCTATGGCTACACCTTC
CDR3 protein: CASSPGTGRPYGYTF

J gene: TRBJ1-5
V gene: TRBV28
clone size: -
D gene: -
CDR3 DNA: TGTGCCAGCAGTTTATGGTCTGGGGGCGATCAGCCCCAGCATTTT
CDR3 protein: CASSLWSGGDQPQHF

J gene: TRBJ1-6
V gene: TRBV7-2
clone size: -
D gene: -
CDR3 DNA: TGTGCCAGCAGCTTAGTCGGGGTCGGGAATTCACCCCTCCACTTT
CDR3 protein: CASSLVGVGNSPLHF

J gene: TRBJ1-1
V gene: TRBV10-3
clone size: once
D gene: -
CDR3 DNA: TGTGCCATCAGTGAGATAAGGCAAGATGAAGCTTTCTTT
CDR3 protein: CAISEIRQDEAFF